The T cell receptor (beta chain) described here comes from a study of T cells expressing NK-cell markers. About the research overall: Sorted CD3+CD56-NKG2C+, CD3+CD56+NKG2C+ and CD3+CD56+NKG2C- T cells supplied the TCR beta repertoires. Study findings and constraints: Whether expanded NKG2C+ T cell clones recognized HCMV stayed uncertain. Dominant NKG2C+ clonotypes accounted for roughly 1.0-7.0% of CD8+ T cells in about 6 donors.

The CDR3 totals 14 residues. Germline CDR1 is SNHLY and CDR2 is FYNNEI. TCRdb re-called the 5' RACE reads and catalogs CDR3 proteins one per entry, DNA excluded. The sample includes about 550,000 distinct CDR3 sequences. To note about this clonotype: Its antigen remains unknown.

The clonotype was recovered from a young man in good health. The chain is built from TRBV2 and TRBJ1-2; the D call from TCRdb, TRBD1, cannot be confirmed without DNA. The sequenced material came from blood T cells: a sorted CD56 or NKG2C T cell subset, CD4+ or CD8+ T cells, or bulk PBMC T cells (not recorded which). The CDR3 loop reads CASSKTGVGYGYTF.